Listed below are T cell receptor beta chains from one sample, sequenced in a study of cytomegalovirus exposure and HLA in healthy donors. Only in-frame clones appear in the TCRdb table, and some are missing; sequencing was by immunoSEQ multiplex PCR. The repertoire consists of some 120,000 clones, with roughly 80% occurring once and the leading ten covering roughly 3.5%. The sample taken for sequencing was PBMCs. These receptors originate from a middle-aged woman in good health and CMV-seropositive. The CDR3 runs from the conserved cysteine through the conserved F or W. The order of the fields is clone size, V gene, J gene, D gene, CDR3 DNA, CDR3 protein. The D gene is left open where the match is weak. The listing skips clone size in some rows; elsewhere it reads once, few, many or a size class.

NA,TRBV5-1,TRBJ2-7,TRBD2,TGCGCCAGCAGCTCCCGGACTAGCGGGAGGGCCAGCCACGAGCAGTACTTC,CASSSRTSGRASHEQYF
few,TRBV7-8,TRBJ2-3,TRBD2,TGTGCCAGCAGCTTGGGTGGGAGCGGGGAGATAGATACGCAGTATTTT,CASSLGGSGEIDTQYF
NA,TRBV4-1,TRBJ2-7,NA,TGCGCCAGCAGCCAAGCGCACACAGGGCGCGAGCAGTACTTC,CASSQAHTGREQYF
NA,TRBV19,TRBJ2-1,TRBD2,TGTGCCAGTAGTATTATCGGGGCTAGCGGATCATCCTACAATGAGCAGTTCTTC,CASSIIGASGSSYNEQFF
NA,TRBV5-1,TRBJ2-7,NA,TGCGCCAGCAGCTTGAACAGGGACTACGAGCAGTACTTC,CASSLNRDYEQYF
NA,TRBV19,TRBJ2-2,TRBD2,TGTGCCAGTAGTAGGACTAGCGGTTACACCGGGGAGCTGTTTTTT,CASSRTSGYTGELFF
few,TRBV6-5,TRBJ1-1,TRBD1,TGTGCCAGCAGTTACGTGGGGACAGGGCGTTCTGAAGCTTTCTTT,CASSYVGTGRSEAFF
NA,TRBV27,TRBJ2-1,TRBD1,TGTGCCAGCAGTTTAACGGGACAGGGGGCGTTTGAGCAGTTCTTC,CASSLTGQGAFEQFF
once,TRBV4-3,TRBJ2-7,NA,TGCGCCAGCAGCCAAGCGTTGTCTCGTGCGGGGTGGGACCCCCCCTACGAGCAGTACTTC,CASSQALSRAGWDPPYEQYF
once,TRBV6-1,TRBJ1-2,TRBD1,TGTGCCAGCAGTGTGGACAGGGCCGGGGTGCAGGGCTACACCTTC,CASSVDRAGVQGYTF
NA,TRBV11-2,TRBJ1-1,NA,TGTGCCAGCAGCTTGGGGGGACGGATGAACACTGAAGCTTTCTTT,CASSLGGRMNTEAFF
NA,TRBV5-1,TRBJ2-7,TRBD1,TGCGCCAGCAGCCGGGGGGACAGGGGGAACCGCGAATCCTACGAGCAGTACTTC,CASSRGDRGNRESYEQYF
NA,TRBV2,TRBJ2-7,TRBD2,TGTGCCAGCCGATCCGGGACTAGCGGGAACAACGAGCAGTACTTC,CASRSGTSGNNEQYF
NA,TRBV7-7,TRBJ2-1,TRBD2,TGTGCTAGCAGCTTAGCGGGCAGCTCCTACAATGAGCAGTTCTTC,CASSLAGSSYNEQFF
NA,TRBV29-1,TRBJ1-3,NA,TGCAGCGTTGATAACGGCTCTGGAAACACCATATATTTT,CSVDNGSGNTIYF
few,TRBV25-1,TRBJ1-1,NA,TGTGCCAGCCGGGCGGTCGGGGACACTGAAGCTTTCTTT,CASRAVGDTEAFF
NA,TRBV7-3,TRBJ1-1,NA,TGTGCCAGCAGCTTAACGAGGACACTGAACACTGAAGCTTTCTTT,CASSLTRTLNTEAFF
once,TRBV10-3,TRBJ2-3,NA,TGTGCCATCGGAGGAGATACGCAGTATTTT,CAIGGDTQYF
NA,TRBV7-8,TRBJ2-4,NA,TGTGCCAGCAGCCCCACCCGCGGATACGCCAAAAACATTCAGTACTTC,CASSPTRGYAKNIQYF
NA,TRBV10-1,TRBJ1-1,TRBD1,TGCGCCAGCAAACCGGGACAGCCGAACACTGAAGCTTTCTTT,CASKPGQPNTEAFF
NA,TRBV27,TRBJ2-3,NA,TGTGCCAGCGGGTCGACTGGAGTTAGCACAGATACGCAGTATTTT,CASGSTGVSTDTQYF
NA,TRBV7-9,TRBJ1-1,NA,TGTGCCAGCAGCTCCCAGGGGTTGGCAGCTTTCTTT,CASSSQGLAAFF
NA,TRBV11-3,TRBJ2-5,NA,TGTGCCAGCAGCTTCTATTTACAGCTTAATCAAGAGACCCAGTACTTC,CASSFYLQLNQETQYF
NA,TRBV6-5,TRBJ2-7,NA,TGTGCCAGCAGTTATTGGGTTGGCGGGTCGGGGTACGAGCAGTACTTC,CASSYWVGGSGYEQYF
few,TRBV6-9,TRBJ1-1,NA,TGTGCCAGCAGTTACCCCCGGGTTTTGAACACTGAAGCTTTCTTT,CASSYPRVLNTEAFF
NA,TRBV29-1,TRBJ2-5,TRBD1,TGCAGCGTTTGGACAGGGGGCTACCAAGAGACCCAGTACTTC,CSVWTGGYQETQYF
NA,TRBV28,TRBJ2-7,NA,TGTGCCAGCAGTTTTGGCAGGCCAGGGGAGCAGTACTTC,CASSFGRPGEQYF
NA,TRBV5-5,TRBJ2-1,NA,TGTGCCAGCAGCTTGGCCGGACAGAACAATGAGCAGTTCTTC,CASSLAGQNNEQFF
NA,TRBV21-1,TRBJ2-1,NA,TGTGCCAGCAGCAAAGGAGACCAGAGCGATGAGCAGTTCTTC,CASSKGDQSDEQFF
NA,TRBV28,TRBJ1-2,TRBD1,TGTGCCAGCAGTTTGACCGGACAGGGAGATGGCTACACCTTC,CASSLTGQGDGYTF
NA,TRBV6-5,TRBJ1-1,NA,TGTGCCAGCAGTTCCAATAAACAGGGAAACACTGAAGCTTTCTTT,CASSSNKQGNTEAFF
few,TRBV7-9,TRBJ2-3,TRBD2,TGTGCCAGCCGGCGCGGGGGGCAGACAGATACGCAGTATTTT,CASRRGGQTDTQYF
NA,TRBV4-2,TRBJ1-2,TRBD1,TGTGCCAGCAGCCAAGAGGGCAGGGGGCAATTTGGCTACACCTTC,CASSQEGRGQFGYTF
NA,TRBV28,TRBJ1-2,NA,TGTGCCAGCTGGACCAGAACCTACCGGGACAACCATGATGGCTACACCTTC,CASWTRTYRDNHDGYTF
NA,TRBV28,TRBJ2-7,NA,TGTGCCAGCACCCCGGCCGGGGTCTCCTACGAGCAGTACTTC,CASTPAGVSYEQYF
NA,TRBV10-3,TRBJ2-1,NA,TGTGCCATCAGTGACGTCAGGGCCGAAAACCCACACAATGAGCAGTTCTTC,CAISDVRAENPHNEQFF